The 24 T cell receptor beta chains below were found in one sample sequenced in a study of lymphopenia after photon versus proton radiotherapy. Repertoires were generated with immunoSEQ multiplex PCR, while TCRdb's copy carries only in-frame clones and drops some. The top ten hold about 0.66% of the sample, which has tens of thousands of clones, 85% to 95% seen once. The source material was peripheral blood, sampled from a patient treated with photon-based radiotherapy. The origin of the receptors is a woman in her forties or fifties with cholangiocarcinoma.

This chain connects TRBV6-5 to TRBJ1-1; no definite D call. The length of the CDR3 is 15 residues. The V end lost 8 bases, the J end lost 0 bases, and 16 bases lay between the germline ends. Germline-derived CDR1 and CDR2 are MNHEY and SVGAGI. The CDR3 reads CASRPGVIMNTEAFF. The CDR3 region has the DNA TGTGCCAGCCGGCCGGGCGTAATTATGAACACTGAAGCTTTCTTT.

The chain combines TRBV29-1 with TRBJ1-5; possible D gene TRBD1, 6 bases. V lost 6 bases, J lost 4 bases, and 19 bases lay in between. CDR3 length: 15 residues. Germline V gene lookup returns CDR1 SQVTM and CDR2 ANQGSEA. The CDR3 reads CSVALQGGVNQPQHF. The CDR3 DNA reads TGCAGCGTCGCCCTCCAAGGGGGAGTTAATCAGCCCCAGCATTTT.

The CDR3 reads CASSLWTEGKLFF. In nucleotides, the CDR3 is TGTGCCAGCAGCTTATGGACAGAAGGAAAACTGTTTTTT. The chain joins TRBV7-2 to TRBJ1-4; D is perhaps TRBD1 (6 bases). Germline values: CDR1 SGHTA, CDR2 FQGNSA. With 2 bases removed from V and 10 bases from J, the gap between germline ends came to 11 bases. The CDR3 sequence is 13 residues long.

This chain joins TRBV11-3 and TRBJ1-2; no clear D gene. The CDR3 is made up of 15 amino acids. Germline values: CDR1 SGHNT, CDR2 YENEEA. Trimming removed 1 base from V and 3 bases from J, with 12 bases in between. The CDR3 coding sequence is TGTGCCAGCAGCTTAGGAACAGAGGATTACTATGGCTACACCTTC. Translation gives CASSLGTEDYYGYTF.

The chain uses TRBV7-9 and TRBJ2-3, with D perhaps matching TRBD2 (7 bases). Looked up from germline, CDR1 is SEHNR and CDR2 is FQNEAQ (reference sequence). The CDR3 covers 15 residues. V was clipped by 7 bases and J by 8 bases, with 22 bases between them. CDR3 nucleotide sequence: TGTGCCAGCAACCCGGGGGGCGGGGCGAGGGGTACGCAGTATTTT. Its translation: CASNPGGGARGTQYF.

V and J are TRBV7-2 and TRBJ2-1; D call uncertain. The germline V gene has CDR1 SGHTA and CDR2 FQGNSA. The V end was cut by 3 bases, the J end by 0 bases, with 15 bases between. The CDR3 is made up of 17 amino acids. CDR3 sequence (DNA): TGTGCCAGCAGCTTTATGGCCACGGGTATCTCCTACAATGAGCAGTTCTTC. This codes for CASSFMATGISYNEQFF.

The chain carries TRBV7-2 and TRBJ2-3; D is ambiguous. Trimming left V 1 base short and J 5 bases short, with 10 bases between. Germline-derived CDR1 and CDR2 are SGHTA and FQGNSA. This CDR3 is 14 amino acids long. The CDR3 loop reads CASSLDYLLDTQYF. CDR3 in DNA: TGTGCCAGCAGCTTAGACTATTTGCTAGATACGCAGTATTTT.

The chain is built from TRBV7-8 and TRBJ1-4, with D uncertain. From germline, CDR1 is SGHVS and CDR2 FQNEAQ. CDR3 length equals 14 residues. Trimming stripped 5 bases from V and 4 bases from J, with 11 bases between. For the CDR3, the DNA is TGTGCCAGCAGCCCGACGGAGAATAATGAAAAACTGTTTTTT. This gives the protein CASSPTENNEKLFF. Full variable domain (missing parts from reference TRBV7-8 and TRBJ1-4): GAGVSQSPRYKVAKRGQDVALRCDPISGHVSLFWYQQALGQGPEFLTYFQNEAQLDKSGLPSDRFFAERPEGSVSTLKIQRTQQEDSAVYLCASSPTENNEKLFFGSGTQLSVL.

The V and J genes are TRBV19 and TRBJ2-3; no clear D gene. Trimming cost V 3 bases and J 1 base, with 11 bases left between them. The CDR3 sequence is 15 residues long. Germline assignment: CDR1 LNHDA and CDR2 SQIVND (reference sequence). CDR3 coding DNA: TGTGCCAGTAGTATTTCGGCAGGACGCACAGATACGCAGTATTTT. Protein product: CASSISAGRTDTQYF.

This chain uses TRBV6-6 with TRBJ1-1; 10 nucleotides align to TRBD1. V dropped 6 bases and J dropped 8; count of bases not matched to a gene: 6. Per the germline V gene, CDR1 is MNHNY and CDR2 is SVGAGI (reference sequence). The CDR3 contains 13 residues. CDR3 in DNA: TGTGCCAGCAGCCCTGGACAGGGGGAAGAAGCTTTCTTT. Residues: CASSPGQGEEAFF.

CDR3 in DNA: TGTGCCAGCAGTTTAGCAGGGGGCTTCCCACCCCTCCACTTT. Residues: CASSLAGGFPPLHF. The gene calls are TRBV28 and TRBJ1-6, with 8 bases lining up with TRBD1. The germline V gene encodes CDR1 MDHEN and CDR2 SYDVKM. This CDR3 region has 14 residues. V lost 2 bases to trimming and J lost 11 bases; unmatched junction nucleotides: 5.

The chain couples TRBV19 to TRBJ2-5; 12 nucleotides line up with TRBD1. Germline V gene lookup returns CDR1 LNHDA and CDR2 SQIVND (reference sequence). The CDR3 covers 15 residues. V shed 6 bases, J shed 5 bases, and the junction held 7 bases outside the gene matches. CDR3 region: CASRAGTGGRETQYF. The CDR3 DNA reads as TGTGCCAGTAGGGCCGGGACAGGGGGCCGGGAGACCCAGTACTTC.

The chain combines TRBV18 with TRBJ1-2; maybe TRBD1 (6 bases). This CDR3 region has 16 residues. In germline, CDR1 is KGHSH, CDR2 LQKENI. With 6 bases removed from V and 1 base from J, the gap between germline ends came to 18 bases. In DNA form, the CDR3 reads TGTGCCAGCTCGCTTACTCAGGGGCCCTTTAACTATGGCTACACCTTC. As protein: CASSLTQGPFNYGYTF.

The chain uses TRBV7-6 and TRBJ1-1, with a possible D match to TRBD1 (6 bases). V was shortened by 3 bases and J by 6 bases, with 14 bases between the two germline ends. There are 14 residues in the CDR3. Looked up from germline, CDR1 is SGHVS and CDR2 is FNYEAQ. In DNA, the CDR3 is TGTGCCAGCAGCTTGGGGCAGGGGACCCCTGAAGCTTTCTTT. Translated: CASSLGQGTPEAFF.

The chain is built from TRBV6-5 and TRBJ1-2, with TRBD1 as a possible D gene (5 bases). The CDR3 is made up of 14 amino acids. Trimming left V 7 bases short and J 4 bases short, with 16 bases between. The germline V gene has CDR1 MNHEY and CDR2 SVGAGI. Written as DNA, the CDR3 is TGTGCCAGCACTTCCCCGGGTCAGGGCTATGGCTACACCTTC. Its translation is CASTSPGQGYGYTF.

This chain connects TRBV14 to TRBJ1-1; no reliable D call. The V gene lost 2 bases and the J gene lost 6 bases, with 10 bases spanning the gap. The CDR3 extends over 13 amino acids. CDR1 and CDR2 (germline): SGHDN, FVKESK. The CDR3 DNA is TGTGCCAGCAGCCAATTGTCACGGGCTGAAGCTTTCTTT. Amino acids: CASSQLSRAEAFF.

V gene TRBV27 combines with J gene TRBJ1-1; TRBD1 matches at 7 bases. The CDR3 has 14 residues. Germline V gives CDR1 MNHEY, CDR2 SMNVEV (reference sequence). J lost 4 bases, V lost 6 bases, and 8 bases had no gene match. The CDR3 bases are TGTGCCAGCAGCCCGAGACAGGGTCTCACTGAAGCTTTCTTT. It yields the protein CASSPRQGLTEAFF.

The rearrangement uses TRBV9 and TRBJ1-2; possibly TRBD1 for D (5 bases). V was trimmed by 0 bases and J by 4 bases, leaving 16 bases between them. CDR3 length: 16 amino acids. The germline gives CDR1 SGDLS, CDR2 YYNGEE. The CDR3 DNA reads TGTGCCAGCAGCGTAGAGGCTTGGGGCAGCTCCTATGGCTACACCTTC. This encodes CASSVEAWGSSYGYTF.

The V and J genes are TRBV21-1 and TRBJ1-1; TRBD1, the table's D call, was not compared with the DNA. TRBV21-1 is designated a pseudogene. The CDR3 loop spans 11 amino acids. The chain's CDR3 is CASRGTGEAFF. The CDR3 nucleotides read TGTGCCAGCAGAGGGACAGGGGAAGCTTTCTTT.

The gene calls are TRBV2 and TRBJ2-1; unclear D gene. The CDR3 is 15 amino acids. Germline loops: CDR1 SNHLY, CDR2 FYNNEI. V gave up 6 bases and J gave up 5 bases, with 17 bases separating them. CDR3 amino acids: CASRPVTAVNNEQFF. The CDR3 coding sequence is TGTGCCAGCAGGCCCGTTACAGCCGTCAACAATGAGCAGTTCTTC. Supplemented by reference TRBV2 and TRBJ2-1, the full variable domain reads EPEVTQTPSHQVTQMGQEVILRCVPISNHLYFYWYRQILGQKVEFLVSFYNNEISEKSEIFDDQFSVERPDGSNFTLKIRSTKLEDSAMYFCASRPVTAVNNEQFFGPGTRLTVL.

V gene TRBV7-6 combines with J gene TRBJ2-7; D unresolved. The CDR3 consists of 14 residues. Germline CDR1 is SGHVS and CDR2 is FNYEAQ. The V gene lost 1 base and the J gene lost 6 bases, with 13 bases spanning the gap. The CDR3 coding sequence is TGTGCCAGCAGCTTAGAGGTTAAAGAGTCCGAGCAGTACTTC. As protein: CASSLEVKESEQYF.

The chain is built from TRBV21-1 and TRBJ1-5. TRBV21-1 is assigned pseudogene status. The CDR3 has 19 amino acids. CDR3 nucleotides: TGTGCCAGCAGCAAACCACCCGGGGGGGCTGGGAATAGCAATCAGCCCCAGCATTTT. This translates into CASSKPPGGAGNSNQPQHF.

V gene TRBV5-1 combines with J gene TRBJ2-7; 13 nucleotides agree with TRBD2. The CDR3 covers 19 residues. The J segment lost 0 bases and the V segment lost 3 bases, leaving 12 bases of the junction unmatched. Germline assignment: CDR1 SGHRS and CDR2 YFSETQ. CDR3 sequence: CASSSKPGTSGAPSYEQYF. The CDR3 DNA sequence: TGCGCCAGCAGCTCAAAGCCCGGGACTAGCGGGGCCCCCTCCTACGAGCAGTACTTC.

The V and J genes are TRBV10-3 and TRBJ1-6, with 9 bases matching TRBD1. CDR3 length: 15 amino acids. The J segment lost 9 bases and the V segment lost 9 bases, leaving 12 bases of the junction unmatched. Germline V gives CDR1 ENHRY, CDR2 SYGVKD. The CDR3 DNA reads TGTGCCATTGCGTCGGAGGACAGGGGCACTTCACCCCTCCACTTT. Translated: CAIASEDRGTSPLHF.